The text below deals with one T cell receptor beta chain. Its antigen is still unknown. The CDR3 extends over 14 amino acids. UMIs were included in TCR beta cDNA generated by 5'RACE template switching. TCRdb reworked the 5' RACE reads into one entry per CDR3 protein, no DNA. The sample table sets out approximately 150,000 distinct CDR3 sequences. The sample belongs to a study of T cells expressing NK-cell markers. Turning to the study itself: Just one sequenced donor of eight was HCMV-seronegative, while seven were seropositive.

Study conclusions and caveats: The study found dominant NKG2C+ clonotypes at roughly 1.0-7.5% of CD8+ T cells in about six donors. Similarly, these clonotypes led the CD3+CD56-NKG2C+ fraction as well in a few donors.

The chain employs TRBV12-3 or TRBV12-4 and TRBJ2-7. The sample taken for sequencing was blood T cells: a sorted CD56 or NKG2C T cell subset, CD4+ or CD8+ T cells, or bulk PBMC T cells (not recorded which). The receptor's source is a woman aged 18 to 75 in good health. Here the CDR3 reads CASSQLGPRYEQYF.